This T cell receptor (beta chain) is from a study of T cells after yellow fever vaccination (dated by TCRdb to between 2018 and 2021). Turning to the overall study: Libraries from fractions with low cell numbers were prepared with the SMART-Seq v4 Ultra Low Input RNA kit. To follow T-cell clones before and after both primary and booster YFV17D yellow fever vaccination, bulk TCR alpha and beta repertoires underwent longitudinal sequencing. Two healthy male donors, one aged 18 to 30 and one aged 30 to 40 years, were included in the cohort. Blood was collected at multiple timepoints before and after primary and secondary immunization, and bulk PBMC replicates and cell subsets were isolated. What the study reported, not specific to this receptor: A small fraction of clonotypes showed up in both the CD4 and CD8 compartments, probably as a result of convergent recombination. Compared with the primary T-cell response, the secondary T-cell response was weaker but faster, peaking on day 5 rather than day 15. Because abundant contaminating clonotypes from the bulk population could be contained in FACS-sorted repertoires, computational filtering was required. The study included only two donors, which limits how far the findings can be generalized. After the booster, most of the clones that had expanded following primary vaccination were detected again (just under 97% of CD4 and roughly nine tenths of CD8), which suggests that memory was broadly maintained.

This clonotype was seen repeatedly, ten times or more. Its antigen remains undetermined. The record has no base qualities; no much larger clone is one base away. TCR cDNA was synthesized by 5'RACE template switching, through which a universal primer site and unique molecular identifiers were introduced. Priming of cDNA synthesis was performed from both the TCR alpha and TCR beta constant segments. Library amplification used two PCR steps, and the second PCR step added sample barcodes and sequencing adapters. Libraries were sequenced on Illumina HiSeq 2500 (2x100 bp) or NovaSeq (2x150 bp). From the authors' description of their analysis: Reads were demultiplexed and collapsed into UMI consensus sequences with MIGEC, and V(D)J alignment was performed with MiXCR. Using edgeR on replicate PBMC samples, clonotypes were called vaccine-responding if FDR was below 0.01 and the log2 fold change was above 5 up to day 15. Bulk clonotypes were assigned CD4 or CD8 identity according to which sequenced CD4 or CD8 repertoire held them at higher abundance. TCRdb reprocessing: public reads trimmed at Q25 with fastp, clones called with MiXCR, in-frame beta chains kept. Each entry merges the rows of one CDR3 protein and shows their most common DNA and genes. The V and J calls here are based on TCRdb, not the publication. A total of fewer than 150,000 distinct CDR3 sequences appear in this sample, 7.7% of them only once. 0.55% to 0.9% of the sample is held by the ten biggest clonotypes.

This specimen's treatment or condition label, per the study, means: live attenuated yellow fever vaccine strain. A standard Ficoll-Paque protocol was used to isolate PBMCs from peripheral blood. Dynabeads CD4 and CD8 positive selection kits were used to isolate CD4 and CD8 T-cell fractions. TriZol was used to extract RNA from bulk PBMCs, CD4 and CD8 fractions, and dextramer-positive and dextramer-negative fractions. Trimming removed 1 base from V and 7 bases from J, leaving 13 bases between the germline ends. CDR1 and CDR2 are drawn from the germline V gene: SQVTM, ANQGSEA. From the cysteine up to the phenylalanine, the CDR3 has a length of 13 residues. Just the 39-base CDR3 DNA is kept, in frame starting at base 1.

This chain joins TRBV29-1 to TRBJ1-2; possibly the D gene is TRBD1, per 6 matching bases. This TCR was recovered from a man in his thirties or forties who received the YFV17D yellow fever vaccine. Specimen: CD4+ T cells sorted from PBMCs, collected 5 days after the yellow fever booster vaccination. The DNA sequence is TGCAGCGTTGAAGTTCAGGGGAAGGGTGGCTACACCTTC. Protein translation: CSVEVQGKGGYTF.